The 3 T cell receptor beta chains below were found in one sample sequenced in a study of STAT5B mutations in CD4+ large granular lymphocyte leukemia. Repertoires were generated with immunoSEQ multiplex PCR, while TCRdb's copy carries only in-frame clones and drops some. Counted here are about 30,000 clones, 65% to 85% occurring once; the ten biggest clones make up about 6.2%. Sequencing was carried out using CD4+ T cells from blood buffy coats. Receptors were obtained from a human donor in good health.

The chain couples TRBV15 to TRBJ1-6, with 7 bases aligning to TRBD1. Per the germline V gene, CDR1 is LNHNV and CDR2 is YYDKDF (reference sequence). V lost 11 bases, J lost 1 base, and 14 bases stayed unmatched. The CDR3 loop spans 17 amino acids. The CDR3 DNA sequence: TGTGCCCCCACCGGGACAGTAATTAGTTCCTATAATTCACCCCTCCACTTT. This sequence encodes CAPTGTVISSYNSPLHF.

The chain carries TRBV18 and TRBJ1-1; D possibly corresponds to TRBD1 (5 bases). Trimming took off 4 bases at V and 1 base at J, with 10 bases between the two ends. CDR1 KGHSH and CDR2 LQKENI come from the germline V gene. The CDR3 loop spans 14 amino acids. The CDR3 DNA reads TGTGCCAGCTCACTCGGGACGGCGAACACTGAAGCTTTCTTT. Amino acids: CASSLGTANTEAFF.

The J gene is TRBJ1-2, the V gene TRBV5-1, with TRBD1 matching over 8 bases. The CDR3 length is 14 residues. Germline trimming cut 5 bases from V and 4 bases from J; bases unmatched to any gene: 7. Germline V CDR1 and CDR2: SGHRS, YFSETQ. The CDR3 DNA follows: TGCGCCAGCAGGTTTACGACAGGGGCCTATGGCTACACCTTC. It yields the protein CASRFTTGAYGYTF.